This T cell receptor (beta chain) was identified in a study of blood T cell repertoires in COVID-19. As for the study in general: Samples representing acute and convalescent COVID-19 were sourced from the United States, Italy and Spain.

V dropped 4 bases and J dropped 2 bases, with 8 bases sitting between them. The germline V gene encodes CDR1 SGHAT and CDR2 FQNNGV. This CDR3 spans 14 amino acids. Measured with immunoSEQ multiplex PCR; TCRdb has only the in-frame clones, and not every one. The profile shows 86,000 or so clones, roughly 78% of them singletons. Sample: peripheral blood. The origin of this receptor is a woman older than 75 with acute or convalescent COVID-19. The V call is TRBV11-2, the J call TRBJ2-2; tentative D call: TRBD1 (6 bases). The CDR3 here is CASSSGHNTGELFF. CDR3 bases: TGTGCCAGCAGCTCGGGACACAACACCGGGGAGCTGTTTTTT.